The 21 T cell receptor beta chains listed next were all sequenced from one sample in a study of cytomegalovirus exposure and HLA in healthy donors. PCR primers comprised 60 Vbeta and 13 Jbeta primers. The repertoire was sequenced with immunoSEQ multiplex PCR; TCRdb's copy has only in-frame clones and lacks some. The table lists 85,000 to 100,000 clones, about 82% of them singletons. The material sequenced was PBMCs. The source of these receptors is a man younger than 40 in good health and CMV-seronegative.

This chain uses TRBV30 with TRBJ1-4, with a tentative D call TRBD1 (6 bases). The CDR3 has 12 residues. With 1 base removed from V and 8 bases from J, the gap between germline ends came to 8 bases. CDR1 is GTSNPN, CDR2 SVGIG, per germline (reference sequence). The CDR3 nucleotides are TGTGCCTGGAGTGGGACAGCCGAAAAACTGTTTTTT. This encodes CAWSGTAEKLFF.

The chain recombines TRBV16 with TRBJ2-7, with TRBD1 matching over 8 bases. Per the germline V gene, CDR1 is KGHSY and CDR2 is FQNENV. CDR3 length: 16 amino acids. Trimming removed 3 bases from V and 6 bases from J; junction bases left unmatched: 13. CDR3 sequence reads: CASSHSGQGRSGEQYF. The CDR3, as DNA: TGTGCCAGCAGCCATTCTGGACAGGGTCGATCCGGCGAGCAGTACTTC.

The chain joins TRBV15 to TRBJ1-3; TRBD1 is a possible D gene (5 bases). The germline V and J ends were trimmed by 1 base and 8 bases, with 15 bases remaining between them. The CDR3 runs to 15 residues. Germline V gene sequence: CDR1 LNHNV, CDR2 YYDKDF (reference sequence). The CDR3 loop reads CATSRGQGKLDTIYF. For the CDR3, the DNA is TGTGCCACCAGCAGAGGGCAGGGAAAGTTAGACACCATATATTTT.

The chain links TRBV6-5 to TRBJ2-1; TRBD2 matches 7 bases. CDR3 length: 15 amino acids. J gave up 1 base and V 3 bases, and 3 bases lay outside the gene matches. Germline V gives CDR1 MNHEY, CDR2 SVGAGI. In DNA form, the CDR3 reads TGTGCCAGCAGTTATTTGGGGGGGTCCTACAATGAGCAGTTCTTC. Its protein is CASSYLGGSYNEQFF.

Comment on this clone: In the same sample, other DNA sequences code for this CDR3. The chain uses TRBV4-2 and TRBJ2-7; D unresolved. V lost 0 bases, J lost 6 bases, and 15 bases lay in between. The CDR3 runs to 15 residues. CDR1 LGHNA and CDR2 YNFKEQ come from the germline V gene. The CDR3 coding sequence is TGTGCCAGCAGCCAAGATAGCTTAGGAGTGAGCGAGCAGTACTTC. Translating gives CASSQDSLGVSEQYF.

The chain employs TRBV15 and TRBJ2-1; the D gene is possibly TRBD1 (5 bases). Germline V gene data show CDR1 as LNHNV and CDR2 as YYDKDF (reference sequence). V was pared by 1 base and J by 4 bases, with 8 bases between. The CDR3 is made up of 14 amino acids. Written as DNA, the CDR3 is TGTGCCACCAGCAGAGCCCCAGGGTACAATGAGCAGTTCTTC. This encodes CATSRAPGYNEQFF.

This clone was detected only once. The genes are TRBV30 and TRBJ2-5; TRBD2 matches 9 bases. The J call could be wrong; TRBJ2-7 is a better fit for the DNA end. CDR3 length: 12 residues. The germline V gene encodes CDR1 GTSNPN and CDR2 SVGIG (reference sequence). CDR3 sequence: CAWTSGNYEQYF. In nucleotides, the CDR3 is TGTGCCTGGACTAGCGGGAACTACGAGCAGTACTTC.

This sequence joins TRBV5-1 and TRBJ1-3; 7 bases are shared with TRBD1. The CDR3 length is 16 residues. Germline V gene sequence: CDR1 SGHRS, CDR2 YFSETQ. V dropped 4 bases and J dropped 2; count of bases not matched to a gene: 9. The CDR3 spells CASSATGAPPGNTIYF. The CDR3 DNA reads TGCGCCAGCAGCGCCACAGGGGCCCCACCTGGAAACACCATATATTTT. The whole variable domain, filled in from reference TRBV5-1 and TRBJ1-3, reads KAGVTQTPRYLIKTRGQQVTLSCSPISGHRSVSWYQQTPGQGLQFLFEYFSETQRNKGNFPGRFSGRQFSNSRSEMNVSTLELGDSALYLCASSATGAPPGNTIYFGEGSWLTVV.

The chain is built from TRBV19 and TRBJ2-7; 14 bases are shared with TRBD2. The CDR3 has 14 amino acids. V shed 8 bases, J shed 3 bases, and the junction held 3 bases outside the gene matches. Germline CDR1 is LNHDA and CDR2 is SQIVND (reference sequence). The CDR3 spells CASGTSGSFYEQYF. CDR3 coding DNA: TGTGCCAGTGGGACTAGCGGGAGCTTCTACGAGCAGTACTTC.

The chain employs TRBV27 and TRBJ2-7, with a possible D match to TRBD1 (6 bases). Per the germline V gene, CDR1 is MNHEY and CDR2 is SMNVEV (reference sequence). The CDR3 has 13 amino acids. V gave up 3 bases and J gave up 3 bases, with 9 bases separating them. The CDR3 bases are TGTGCCAGCAGTTTGCTACAGGGCTACGAGCAGTACTTC. Protein sequence: CASSLLQGYEQYF.

The chain is built from TRBV28 and TRBJ1-1, with 7 bases aligning to TRBD1. The CDR3 runs 16 residues. Trimming removed 5 bases from V and 0 bases from J; junction bases left unmatched: 9. In germline, CDR1 is MDHEN, CDR2 SYDVKM. In DNA, the CDR3 is TGTGCCAGCAGTGCACTATCGGACAGGCTGAACACTGAAGCTTTCTTT. Translation: CASSALSDRLNTEAFF.

V usage is TRBV7-9 and J usage is TRBJ2-2; TRBD2 matches 8 bases. The germline V gene encodes CDR1 SEHNR and CDR2 FQNEAQ (reference sequence). V was clipped by 3 bases and J by 3 bases; unmatched bases: 12. The CDR3 is made up of 18 amino acids. In DNA, the CDR3 is TGTGCCAGCAGCTTGTCGGGACTAGGAGTTTCCGACACCGGGGAGCTGTTTTTT. It is translated as CASSLSGLGVSDTGELFF.

This clone was detected a few times. The chain is built from TRBV5-4 and TRBJ1-1; no clear D gene. The germline CDR1 and CDR2 sequences are SGHNT and YYREEE (reference sequence). Trimming shortened V by 3 bases and J by 3 bases, and 9 bases separated the two germline ends. The CDR3 consists of 13 residues. As DNA, the CDR3 is TGTGCCAGCAGCTACGACACGCACACTGAAGCTTTCTTT. Translated: CASSYDTHTEAFF. Full variable domain (missing parts from reference TRBV5-4 and TRBJ1-1): ETGVTQSPTHLIKTRGQQVTLRCSSQSGHNTVSWYQQALGQGPQFIFQYYREEENGRGNFPPRFSGLQFPNYSSELNVNALELDDSALYLCASSYDTHTEAFFGQGTRLTVV.

The chain joins TRBV19 to TRBJ1-1, with 7 bases aligning to TRBD1. The CDR3 has 17 residues. Per the germline V gene, CDR1 is LNHDA and CDR2 is SQIVND (reference sequence). The V gene end was trimmed by 5 bases and the J gene end by 4 bases; junction bases not matched to a gene: 16. CDR3 coding DNA: TGTGCCAGTAGTCCCCCAGCCTGGACAGGATCGGGCACTGAAGCTTTCTTT. Translated: CASSPPAWTGSGTEAFF.

V and J are TRBV30 and TRBJ1-4; the D gene is possibly TRBD1 (6 bases). The germline V gene encodes CDR1 GTSNPN and CDR2 SVGIG (reference sequence). This CDR3 region has 13 residues. The CDR3 is CALGDKLNEKLFF. In DNA, the CDR3 is TGTGCTTTAGGGGACAAGCTAAATGAAAAACTGTTTTTT.

This chain joins TRBV19 and TRBJ2-4; 7 bases align to TRBD2. Germline V gives CDR1 LNHDA, CDR2 SQIVND (reference sequence). The CDR3 length is 14 residues. J lost 6 bases, V lost 3 bases, and 5 bases had no gene match. CDR3 sequence (DNA): TGTGCCAGTAGTATGATAGCGGGCCGAAACATTCAGTACTTC. It specifies CASSMIAGRNIQYF. Supplemented by reference TRBV19 and TRBJ2-4, the full variable domain reads DGGITQSPKYLFRKEGQNVTLSCEQNLNHDAMYWYRQDPGQGLRLIYYSQIVNDFQKGDIAEGYSVSREKKESFPLTVTSAQKNPTAFYLCASSMIAGRNIQYFGAGTRLSVL.

The V call is TRBV19, the J call TRBJ1-6; D remains unclear. The CDR3 extends over 14 amino acids. With 4 bases removed from V and 4 bases from J, the gap between germline ends came to 8 bases. The germline V gene encodes CDR1 LNHDA and CDR2 SQIVND (reference sequence). In DNA form, the CDR3 reads TGTGCCAGTAGTACATTGGAGTATAATTCACCCCTCCACTTT. Its translation is CASSTLEYNSPLHF. The entire variable domain, with the rest obtained from reference TRBV19 and TRBJ1-6, is as follows: DGGITQSPKYLFRKEGQNVTLSCEQNLNHDAMYWYRQDPGQGLRLIYYSQIVNDFQKGDIAEGYSVSREKKESFPLTVTSAQKNPTAFYLCASSTLEYNSPLHFGNGTRLTVT.

The chain uses TRBV7-3 and TRBJ2-2, with D hard to call. CDR1 is SGHTA and CDR2 is FQGTGA in the germline V gene. The germline V and J ends were trimmed by 5 bases and 3 bases, with 7 bases remaining between them. This CDR3 spans 13 amino acids. The chain's CDR3 is CASSRLDTGELFF. DNA for the CDR3: TGTGCCAGCAGCCGACTCGACACCGGGGAGCTGTTTTTT.

This chain links TRBV25-1 with TRBJ2-7, with TRBD2 matching 10 bases. The V gene's germline CDR1 is MGHDK and CDR2 SYGVNS. V was clipped by 3 bases and J by 4 bases; unmatched bases: 6. This CDR3 has 15 amino acids. CDR3 in amino acids: CASSDSQREGYEQYF. In DNA, the CDR3 is TGTGCCAGCAGTGATTCCCAGCGGGAGGGGTACGAGCAGTACTTC.

This rearrangement joins TRBV2 to TRBJ2-2, with a weak D call TRBD2 (6 bases). The CDR3 has 14 amino acids. Trimming took off 8 bases at V and 2 bases at J, with 12 bases between the two ends. CDR1 and CDR2 from the germline V gene are SNHLY and FYNNEI. The CDR3 spells CASGGRGNTGELFF. The CDR3 bases are TGTGCCAGCGGCGGGCGGGGTAACACCGGGGAGCTGTTTTTT.

This clone was observed a single time. The CDR3: CASSQGRSAGNGYTF. In DNA form, the CDR3 reads TGTGCCAGCAGCCAAGGTCGATCGGCAGGGAATGGCTACACCTTC. This chain uses TRBV4-2 with TRBJ1-2; D might be TRBD1 (5 bases). The CDR3 length is 15 residues. Germline values: CDR1 LGHNA, CDR2 YNFKEQ. V was clipped by 1 base and J by 6 bases, with 15 bases between them.